This T cell receptor (beta chain) was identified during a study of blood T cell repertoires in COVID-19. Study overall: The United States, Italy and Spain supplied acute and convalescent COVID-19 samples. Sample material is recorded as cDNA or gDNA derived from T cells, B-cell-depleted T cells, or PBMCs.

Using immunoSEQ multiplex PCR, the repertoire was profiled, and TCRdb retains in-frame clones only, with some absent. The data hold just over 150,000 clones, with about four fifths observed a single time. J lost 5 bases, V lost 3 bases, and 2 bases had no gene match. CDR1 is KGHDR and CDR2 is SFDVKD in the germline V gene. The CDR3 is 13 residues long. The sequenced sample was peripheral blood. The TCR comes from a man aged 55 to 70 with acute or convalescent COVID-19. The V gene is TRBV24-1, the J gene TRBJ2-5; 7 bases are a match to TRBD1. The CDR3: CATSDDRVETQYF. The CDR3 DNA reads TGTGCCACCAGTGATGACAGGGTTGAGACCCAGTACTTC.